This T cell receptor beta chain comes out of a study of T cells in Graves' hyperthyroidism and ophthalmopathy. Study outcomes and limitations: Model predictions of ophthalmopathy came a median approximately 6.2 months before onset. Most expanded thyroid clonotypes above 0.001 also appeared in blood.

Amplification of TCR beta CDR3 regions used RNA as the template. The TCR CDR3 first-round RT-PCR relied on the HTBI primer set. Each CDR3 protein is one row after TCRdb ran MiXCR on the multiplex PCR reads. The profile shows approximately 590,000 distinct CDR3 sequences, approximately 14% of them singletons. The CDR3 covers 16 residues. The V gene's germline CDR1 is LNHDA and CDR2 SQIVND (reference sequence). V was cut by 1 base and J by 1 base, with 13 bases left in between. Patients having uncontrolled infection, another autoimmune disease, pregnancy or lactation were not included. This clonotype was seen only once. Its antigen is as yet unknown.

The sample taken for sequencing was blood. This sequence originates from a woman in her 30s with Graves' hyperthyroidism. V and J are TRBV19 and TRBJ1-2; D call uncertain. CDR3 sequence reads: CASSIATRFNNYGYTF. The CDR3 DNA reads as TGTGCCAGTAGTATAGCTACCAGGTTCAATAACTATGGCTACACCTTC.